One and the same sample provided the 9 T cell receptor beta chains below, sequenced in a study of PD-L1 blockade in urothelial cancer. Generated by immunoSEQ multiplex PCR, the TCRdb table keeps only in-frame clones and is missing some. In the table there are 70,000 to 75,000 clones, about 89% of which are singletons. Sequenced here: PBMCs, sampled around atezolizumab (anti-PD-L1) treatment. The receptors come from a man in his sixties with urothelial cancer.

V usage is TRBV9 and J usage is TRBJ2-3; 8 bases match TRBD2. After removal of 6 bases from V and 2 bases from J, the junction contained 8 bases not matched to a gene. Germline V gives CDR1 SGDLS, CDR2 YYNGEE. CDR3 size: 15 residues. The CDR3, as DNA: TGTGCCAGCACCCGGCGGGGGGCCCTCACAGATACGCAGTATTTT. This encodes CASTRRGALTDTQYF.

The chain joins TRBV5-1 to TRBJ2-2, with 8 nucleotides matching TRBD1. CDR3 length: 16 residues. J was trimmed by 1 base and V by 4 bases; bases with no gene match: 6. Germline CDR1 and CDR2: SGHRS and YFSETQ. The CDR3 sequence: CASSLSGTGNTGELFF. The DNA of the CDR3 is TGCGCCAGCAGCCTATCCGGGACAGGGAACACCGGGGAGCTGTTTTTT.

This chain connects TRBV9 to TRBJ2-7; 11 positions match TRBD1. V lost 4 bases to trimming and J lost 10 bases; unmatched junction nucleotides: 10. Germline V gives CDR1 SGDLS, CDR2 YYNGEE. The CDR3 loop spans 14 amino acids. The CDR3 sequence is CASSTSGTGGEQYF. CDR3 DNA sequence: TGTGCCAGCAGCACTTCCGGGACAGGGGGTGAACAGTACTTC.

The V gene is TRBV6-1, the J gene TRBJ1-3; D call uncertain. CDR3 length equals 18 residues. Trimming took 2 bases from V and 1 from J, leaving 18 bases between them. Germline CDR1 and CDR2: MNHNS and SASEGT. CDR3 loop: CASSELEGLRRSGNTIYF. The CDR3, as DNA: TGTGCCAGCAGTGAATTAGAGGGCCTCCGCAGGTCTGGAAACACCATATATTTT.

This chain links TRBV5-4 with TRBJ1-1, with D unresolved. The germline V gene encodes CDR1 SGHNT and CDR2 YYREEE (reference sequence). V gave up 5 bases and J gave up 0 bases, with 11 bases separating them. The CDR3 covers 14 residues. The CDR3 coding sequence is TGTGCCAGCAGAAACGGGTTTTTGAACACTGAAGCTTTCTTT. Its protein product is CASRNGFLNTEAFF. Looking up the rest from reference TRBV5-4 and TRBJ1-1 gives the full variable domain: ETGVTQSPTHLIKTRGQQVTLRCSSQSGHNTVSWYQQALGQGPQFIFQYYREEENGRGNFPPRFSGLQFPNYSSELNVNALELDDSALYLCASRNGFLNTEAFFGQGTRLTVV.

J is TRBJ1-2 and V is TRBV11-2; D is uncertain. Germline V gives CDR1 SGHAT, CDR2 FQNNGV. The CDR3 sequence is 15 residues long. The ends were cut back, 2 bases at V and 1 base at J, with 11 bases in the middle. This CDR3 reads CASSLNPRGNYGYTF. The CDR3, as DNA: TGTGCCAGCAGCTTAAACCCCCGGGGTAACTATGGCTACACCTTC.

This clone was detected once. This chain uses TRBV7-2 with TRBJ2-7, with 7 bases matching TRBD1. The CDR3 runs 15 residues. Germline loops: CDR1 SGHTA, CDR2 FQGNSA. The ends lost 0 bases at V and 4 bases at J; junction bases unmatched: 6. The CDR3 coding sequence is TGTGCCAGCAGCTTAGCGCCAGGGGGAGTTTACGAGCAGTACTTC. Protein sequence: CASSLAPGGVYEQYF.

The chain recombines TRBV7-9 with TRBJ2-7; possibly TRBD1 for D (6 bases). The V and J ends lost 5 bases and 4 bases respectively, with 12 bases between them. The CDR3 loop spans 13 amino acids. CDR1 SEHNR and CDR2 FQNEAQ come from the germline V gene (reference sequence). The CDR3 here is CASSHNTGYEQYF. The CDR3 nucleotides are TGTGCCAGCAGCCATAATACAGGGTACGAGCAGTACTTC.

The rearrangement joins TRBV23-1 to TRBJ2-7, with 7 bases that match TRBD1. TRBV23-1 has ORF status, its function being uncertain. V trimming: 8 bases; J trimming: 5 bases; junction bases outside the gene matches: 6. This CDR3 region has 12 residues. The CDR3 protein is CASHNRGDEQYF. CDR3 DNA: TGCGCCAGCCACAACAGGGGCGACGAGCAGTACTTC.